This T cell receptor (beta chain) was found in a study of T cells in Graves' hyperthyroidism and ophthalmopathy. Study overall: Blood was drawn when the patient was first diagnosed and still untreated.

Together with thyroid ultrasound, orbital computed tomography, serum thyroxine and TRAb, clinical symptoms were used for diagnoses. PBMCs were sourced from 9 to 10 ml fresh peripheral blood. V lost 1 base, J lost 3 bases, and 10 bases lay in between. Germline loops: CDR1 MNHNS, CDR2 SASEGT. The CDR3 extends over 14 amino acids. RNA transcripts provided the source from which TCR beta CDR3 regions were amplified. HTBI primers were used for first-round RT-PCR of the TCR CDR3. TCRdb redid the calling of the multiplex PCR reads with MiXCR, one entry per CDR3 protein. The sample shows around 700,000 distinct CDR3 sequences, over 15% of them seen only once.

The J gene is TRBJ2-7, the V gene TRBV6-1, with a weak D call TRBD1 (5 bases). Sequenced: blood. This clonotype was obtained from a woman aged 45-59 years with Graves' hyperthyroidism that later progressed to Graves' ophthalmopathy. The CDR3 DNA is TGTGCCAGCAGTGAAGGGACACCCTACTACGAGCAGTACTTC. It is translated as CASSEGTPYYEQYF.